The 3 T cell receptor beta chains below were found in one sample sequenced in a study of CD8+CD57+ T cells in acquired aplastic anemia. CDR3 and TCR beta VDJ profiling relied on a genomic DNA template. Each CDR3 protein gets one entry after TCRdb re-called the reads with MiXCR. The sample includes some 240,000 distinct CDR3 sequences, approximately 35% of them seen just once. Sequencing input: sorted CD4+, CD8+, or CD8+CD57+ T cells (not recorded which) from PBMCs. The receptor set was obtained from a human donor in good health, serving as a control.

The genes are TRBV4-1 and TRBJ2-3, with 7 bases that match TRBD2. Trimming at V came to 3 bases and at J to 5 bases, leaving 11 bases not matched to a gene. Germline CDR1 is MGHRA and CDR2 is YSYEKL. This CDR3 comprises 16 residues. The CDR3 DNA reads TGCGCCAGCAGCCATATTGGGAGGGACTTGGGAGATACGCAGTATTTT. Translated: CASSHIGRDLGDTQYF.

This clonotype was detected ten times or more. The chain couples TRBV20-1 to TRBJ2-1; D may be TRBD1 or TRBD2 (5 bases each). V was cut by 3 bases and J by 9 bases, with 21 bases left in between. The germline CDR1 and CDR2 sequences are DFQATT and SNEGSKA (reference sequence). CDR3 length equals 15 residues. The chain's CDR3 is CSARSGALAIPEQFF. The CDR3 DNA follows: TGCAGTGCTAGGTCCGGGGCCCTCGCTATCCCTGAGCAGTTCTTC.

This clonotype was found a few times. V usage is TRBV5-1 and J usage is TRBJ1-1; D not certain. CDR3 length: 15 residues. V was trimmed by 0 bases and J by 1 base, leaving 10 bases between them. CDR1 and CDR2 from the germline V gene are SGHRS and YFSETQ. In nucleotides, the CDR3 is TGCGCCAGCAGCTTGGAATCAGTTTCGAACACTGAAGCTTTCTTT. This encodes CASSLESVSNTEAFF. Complete variable domain (other parts from reference TRBV5-1 and TRBJ1-1): KAGVTQTPRYLIKTRGQQVTLSCSPISGHRSVSWYQQTPGQGLQFLFEYFSETQRNKGNFPGRFSGRQFSNSRSEMNVSTLELGDSALYLCASSLESVSNTEAFFGQGTRLTVV.